The 17 T cell receptor beta chains below come from one sample, sequenced in a study of blood T cell repertoires in COVID-19. Assay: immunoSEQ multiplex PCR; the TCRdb copy retains only in-frame clones and omits some. Of about 230,000 clones in the sample, over 80% were seen once. Sequencing was done on a sample of peripheral blood. The receptors here all came from a woman between 65 and 79 years old with active or convalescent COVID-19.

The chain has TRBV18 and TRBJ2-7; 8 bases align to TRBD2. This CDR3 has 14 amino acids. Looked up from germline, CDR1 is KGHSH and CDR2 is LQKENI. Losses at the gene ends were 3 bases for V and 6 bases for J; bases not matched to a gene: 7. CDR3 DNA: TGTGCCAGCTCACCTGAAGCGGGGGTGGTCGAGCAGTACTTC. Its protein product is CASSPEAGVVEQYF. The full variable domain, in which reference TRBV18 and TRBJ2-7 provide the parts outside the CDR3, is NAGVMQNPRHLVRRRGQEARLRCSPMKGHSHVYWYRQLPEEGLKFMVYLQKENIIDESGMPKERFSAEFPKEGPSILRIQQVVRGDSAAYFCASSPEAGVVEQYFGPGTRLTVT.

This rearrangement joins TRBV18 to TRBJ1-2; D remains ambiguous. V was trimmed by 3 bases and J by 2 bases, leaving 10 bases between them. This CDR3 has 14 residues. CDR1 KGHSH and CDR2 LQKENI come from the germline V gene. The CDR3 loop is CASSPDTSNYGYTF. The CDR3 DNA is TGTGCCAGCTCACCCGACACCTCAAACTATGGCTACACCTTC. Based on the CDR3 plus reference TRBV18 and TRBJ1-2, the full variable domain is NAGVMQNPRHLVRRRGQEARLRCSPMKGHSHVYWYRQLPEEGLKFMVYLQKENIIDESGMPKERFSAEFPKEGPSILRIQQVVRGDSAAYFCASSPDTSNYGYTFGSGTRLTVV.

The chain uses TRBV5-1 and TRBJ2-1; 9 bases are shared with TRBD2. Unmatched junction bases numbered 10, after V lost 3 bases and J lost 9 bases. CDR3 size: 15 residues. The germline V gene has CDR1 SGHRS and CDR2 YFSETQ. CDR3 in amino acids: CASSSIAGAGGEQFF. The CDR3 coding sequence is TGCGCCAGCAGCTCCATAGCGGGGGCAGGGGGTGAGCAGTTCTTC.

The chain employs TRBV18 and TRBJ1-6; weak D call: TRBD1 (5 bases). The CDR3 loop spans 13 amino acids. Deletions cut 2 bases from V and 10 bases from J, with 9 bases between. The V gene's germline CDR1 is KGHSH and CDR2 LQKENI. DNA for the CDR3: TGTGCCAGCTCACCAGGGGGGGACTCACCCCTCCACTTT. Translation: CASSPGGDSPLHF.

The rearrangement joins TRBV4-2 to TRBJ2-3; D call uncertain. The length of the CDR3 is 18 residues. V lost 1 base and J 6 bases, leaving 23 bases between the germline ends. The germline V gene has CDR1 LGHNA and CDR2 YNFKEQ. The CDR3 protein is CASSQGRWASPTSDTQYF. The DNA for the CDR3 is TGTGCCAGCAGCCAAGGGCGCTGGGCTTCCCCCACGTCGGATACGCAGTATTTT.

This clone was found a few times. The genes are TRBV23-1 and TRBJ2-6; tentative D call: TRBD1 (7 bases). TRBV23-1 is an open reading frame whose function is uncertain. Trimming removed 4 bases from V and 4 bases from J, with 20 bases in between. The CDR3 spans 18 residues. This chain's CDR3 is CASSRQGGFGSGANVLTF. The CDR3 DNA is TGCGCCAGCAGTCGACAGGGAGGTTTTGGATCCGGGGCCAACGTCCTGACTTTC.

This chain connects TRBV4-3 to TRBJ1-6, with 7 bases matching TRBD1. This CDR3 has 15 residues. V lost 3 bases and J lost 11; bases outside the gene matches: 10. Germline V gene lookup returns CDR1 LGHNA and CDR2 YSLEER. The CDR3 region is CASSQGQLHGTPLHF. The CDR3, as DNA: TGCGCCAGCAGCCAGGGACAGCTCCATGGGACACCCCTCCACTTT.

In its sample, this clone was seen once. The V gene is TRBV9, the J gene TRBJ2-1; weak D call: TRBD2 (5 bases). From germline, CDR1 is SGDLS and CDR2 YYNGEE. CDR3 size: 12 residues. The V end was cut by 5 bases, the J end by 9 bases, with 12 bases between. Here the CDR3 reads CASRGDSTEQFF. In DNA form, the CDR3 reads TGTGCCAGCAGGGGAGACTCGACTGAGCAGTTCTTC.

The chain recombines TRBV20-1 with TRBJ2-7; no definite D call. This CDR3 comprises 14 residues. V was clipped by 3 bases and J by 2 bases, with 14 bases between them. Germline CDR1 and CDR2: DFQATT and SNEGSKA (reference sequence). CDR3 sequence reads: CSASEAVRPYEQYF. The CDR3 DNA sequence: TGCAGTGCTAGTGAGGCGGTGCGGCCCTACGAGCAGTACTTC.

The chain joins TRBV19 to TRBJ2-7; TRBD2 matches 9 bases. The V and J ends lost 6 bases and 0 bases, in that order; junction bases with no gene match: 6. Germline loops: CDR1 LNHDA, CDR2 SQIVND (reference sequence). This CDR3 spans 15 amino acids. CDR3 in amino acids: CASSWTSETSYEQYF. The CDR3 DNA follows: TGTGCCAGTAGCTGGACTAGCGAAACCTCCTACGAGCAGTACTTC.

This clone has just one count. The chain links TRBV24-1 to TRBJ2-7, with TRBD1 matching over 7 bases. With 4 bases clipped from V and 0 bases from J, the junction kept 5 bases outside the gene matches. In germline, CDR1 is KGHDR, CDR2 SFDVKD. This CDR3 contains 15 residues. The CDR3 is CATSEGTAYSYEQYF. Written as DNA, the CDR3 is TGTGCCACCAGTGAGGGGACAGCGTACTCCTACGAGCAGTACTTC.

V and J are TRBV15 and TRBJ2-3, with a tentative D call TRBD2 (6 bases). Trimming left V 3 bases short and J 5 bases short, with 12 bases between. This CDR3 region has 14 residues. CDR1 LNHNV and CDR2 YYDKDF come from the germline V gene (reference sequence). CDR3 residues: CATSRGGAGDTQYF. The CDR3 DNA sequence: TGTGCCACCAGCAGGGGGGGAGCGGGAGATACGCAGTATTTT.

V and J are TRBV7-6 and TRBJ2-7, with D possibly matching TRBD2 (6 bases). The CDR3 sequence is 15 residues long. V lost 5 bases and J lost 2, with 16 bases in between. The germline CDR1 and CDR2 sequences are SGHVS and FNYEAQ. DNA for the CDR3: TGTGCCAGCAGCGCCCGACGGGACTCAACCTACGAGCAGTACTTC. Its translation is CASSARRDSTYEQYF.

V and J are TRBV7-3 and TRBJ1-5; D perhaps matches TRBD1 (5 bases). V was cut by 2 bases and J by 9 bases, with 17 bases left in between. The CDR3 totals 15 residues. Germline assignment: CDR1 SGHTA and CDR2 FQGTGA. The CDR3 coding sequence is TGTGCCAGCAGCTTAGAGGGGACGGGGGTCTGGCCCCAGCATTTT. Amino acids: CASSLEGTGVWPQHF.

This clone was seen more than once but under ten times. The rearrangement uses TRBV11-3 and TRBJ2-1; D gene uncertain. CDR1 is SGHNT, CDR2 YENEEA, per germline. The V end was cut by 5 bases, the J end by 0 bases, with 5 bases between. CDR3 length: 13 residues. CDR3 bases: TGTGCCAGCAGCCGGAGCTCCTACAATGAGCAGTTCTTC. Translation gives CASSRSSYNEQFF.

The chain joins TRBV7-2 to TRBJ2-3; possible D gene TRBD2, 6 bases. There are 15 residues in the CDR3. CDR1 is SGHTA, CDR2 FQGNSA, per germline. The V end was cut by 5 bases, the J end by 0 bases, with 12 bases between. In nucleotides, the CDR3 is TGTGCCAGCAGCCCGGGGAGCGGGAGCACAGATACGCAGTATTTT. Protein: CASSPGSGSTDTQYF.

The V and J genes are TRBV7-6 and TRBJ2-1; TRBD2 aligns across 7 bases. V was pared by 0 bases and J by 4 bases, with 0 bases of the junction left unmatched. This CDR3 has 14 residues. Germline V gives CDR1 SGHVS, CDR2 FNYEAQ. The CDR3 loop is CASSLAGGYNEQFF. Here the CDR3 DNA reads TGTGCCAGCAGCTTAGCGGGAGGGTACAATGAGCAGTTCTTC.